This T cell receptor (beta chain) derives from a study of tumor-infiltrating lymphocytes in oesophageal squamous cell carcinoma (dated by TCRdb to about 2016). About this clonotype itself: The clone's antigen remains unknown. No much larger clone is present one base from it, and per-base qualities are unavailable.

The CDR3 numbers 13 residues from cysteine through phenylalanine. Only CDR3 DNA remains: 39 bases, in frame from the first base. V drops 4 bases and J drops 4 bases, leaving 8 bases in between. The receptor library was made with PCR. TCRdb shows the sequencer as Illumina HiSeq 2000. TCRdb handled the public reads itself, with Q25 trimming in fastp and clone calling in MiXCR, and kept productive beta chains. One record per CDR3 amino acid sequence lists the most common genes and DNA. The table for this sample lists just under 20,000 distinct CDR3 sequences; less than 45% of them were counted only once. The ten largest clones represent roughly 13% of the sample.

This chain joins TRBV12-3 or TRBV12-4 to TRBJ1-5; the D gene is unclear. This TCR derives from a male donor with esophageal squamous cell carcinoma. Sequences were obtained from normal esophageal tissue next to the tumor. The CDR3 here reads CASSSNRNQPQHF. The bases are TGTGCCAGCAGTTCGAACAGAAATCAGCCCCAGCATTTT.